This T cell receptor (beta chain) derives from a study of blood T cell repertoires in COVID-19 (dated by TCRdb to 2020 to 2022). About the investigation overall: The collaborator samples originated in the United States, Italy and Spain and spanned the acute and convalescent phases of COVID-19. Nearly every sample came with metadata listing a de-identified subject ID, COVID-19 status, age in years and sex. Where available, HLA class I and class II types were obtained from metadata supplied by the sample provider rather than from assay-based typing. A freely available public database, intended as a resource for researchers studying the immune response to SARS-CoV-2, is where the repertoires were released. Samples were obtained from the ongoing ImmuneRACE study (first 160 participants) and from 1,254 subjects provided by 6 global collaborators. The material from the prospective study consisted of cDNA or gDNA derived from T cells, B-cell-depleted T cells, or PBMCs. Deeply sampled blood TCRbeta repertoires from subjects exposed to, actively infected with, or recovered from COVID-19 were included in the dataset. General conclusions and limits of the study: Clinical and demographic metadata were provided uncurated, with the amount varying by source and participant.

TCRbeta CDR3 regions were amplified from genomic DNA by means of the immunoSEQ Assay, a bias-controlled multiplex PCR. The published analysis was carried out like this. Nucleated cell counts per sample were estimated from amplification of reference gene primers within the assay. Sequence reads were collapsed and filtered to measure the absolute abundance of every unique TCRbeta CDR3 rearrangement. For each sample, productive Simpson clonality was calculated as the square root of Simpson's diversity index over productive rearrangements. What TCRdb holds here is the immuneACCESS table cut down to in-frame rearrangements. Part of the clones is not present; checked against another copy, under half of the missing clones reflect an unresolved V gene, and the others are unexplained. Clonal size and the V and J genes are those of that table, whereas D and trimming came from the DNA. Recorded for this sample are about 110,000 clones; around three quarters of them occurred a single time. The ten largest clones represent around 4.2% of the sample.

Each collaborating institution followed its own protocols to collect whole blood in K2EDTA tubes. For TCRbeta analysis, collaborator samples were shipped as frozen whole blood, as isolated PBMCs, or as DNA extracted from either sample type. CDR1 SNHLY and CDR2 FYNNEI were looked up in the germline V gene. Trimming leaves V shorter by 6 bases and J shorter by 3 bases, with the junction holding 12 bases beyond the gene matches. The CDR3, cysteine through phenylalanine, is 16 amino acids long. Only the CDR3 part of the read is kept: 48 bases, read in frame from the first base. This clone came up once. What antigen it recognizes has not been identified. No base quality values were provided; no much bigger clone lies one nucleotide off.

Rearrangement joined TRBV2 to TRBJ2-5; 8 bases in between match TRBD1. Sequences were obtained from peripheral blood. This clonotype originated in a human donor in a cohort sampled during active or convalescent COVID-19. The CDR3 region has the sequence CASSHPLDRVEETQYF. The DNA is TGTGCCAGCAGCCATCCCTTGGACAGGGTAGAAGAGACCCAGTACTTC.